What follows are 32 T cell receptor beta chains derived from one specimen sequenced in a study of blood T cell repertoires in COVID-19. This table comes from immunoSEQ multiplex PCR, and its TCRdb copy is limited to in-frame clones, with some not included. The sample lists about 200,000 clones, 86% occurring once. The source material was PBMCs or T cells enriched from blood (not recorded which). The receptors derive from a man in his forties with acute COVID-19.

This rearrangement joins TRBV9 to TRBJ2-3; weak D call: TRBD2 (5 bases). The CDR3 runs to 11 residues. Germline V lookup: CDR1 SGDLS, CDR2 YYNGEE. The V and J ends lost 2 bases and 8 bases respectively, with 6 bases between them. DNA of the CDR3: TGTGCCAGCAGCGTTGGAGGTACGCAGTATTTT. Translation: CASSVGGTQYF.

This clone was detected only once. This chain uses TRBV5-5 with TRBJ2-1, with D perhaps TRBD1 (5 bases). The germline CDR1 and CDR2 sequences are SGHKS and YYEKEE (reference sequence). The germline V and J ends were trimmed by 5 bases and 3 bases, with 15 bases remaining between them. The CDR3 is made up of 15 amino acids. CDR3 loop: CASRVGVVSYNEQFF. The CDR3 region has the DNA TGTGCCAGCAGAGTAGGGGTCGTGAGCTACAATGAGCAGTTCTTC.

The chain couples TRBV2 to TRBJ1-6; the match to TRBD1 covers 11 bases. The CDR3 totals 13 residues. The germline V gene encodes CDR1 SNHLY and CDR2 FYNNEI. The V gene end was trimmed by 10 bases and the J gene end by 10 bases; junction bases not matched to a gene: 6. CDR3 sequence: CATGQGARSPLHF. The CDR3 DNA sequence: TGTGCCACCGGACAGGGGGCGCGATCACCCCTCCACTTT.

This clone appeared a single time. This sequence joins TRBV5-1 and TRBJ2-1; TRBD2 aligns across 9 bases. The CDR3 sequence is 17 residues long. V shed 2 bases, J shed 3 bases, and the junction held 9 bases outside the gene matches. In germline, CDR1 is SGHRS, CDR2 YFSETQ. CDR3 sequence: CASSFRVAGDGYNEQFF. CDR3 DNA: TGCGCCAGCAGCTTTAGGGTAGCGGGAGACGGCTACAATGAGCAGTTCTTC. Full variable domain (outside the CDR3, taken from reference TRBV5-1 and TRBJ2-1): KAGVTQTPRYLIKTRGQQVTLSCSPISGHRSVSWYQQTPGQGLQFLFEYFSETQRNKGNFPGRFSGRQFSNSRSEMNVSTLELGDSALYLCASSFRVAGDGYNEQFFGPGTRLTVL.

V and J are TRBV4-3 and TRBJ1-1, with D unclear. CDR3 length: 14 amino acids. Germline values: CDR1 LGHNA, CDR2 YSLEER. The V end was cut by 6 bases, the J end by 5 bases, with 16 bases between. CDR3 sequence (DNA): TGCGCCAGCAGTAGAGCCGGTTGGGAGACTGAAGCTTTCTTT. Protein: CASSRAGWETEAFF.

The rearrangement joins TRBV2 to TRBJ1-3, with TRBD1 as a possible D gene (5 bases). The CDR3 spans 16 residues. CDR1 SNHLY and CDR2 FYNNEI come from the germline V gene. Trimming left V 7 bases short and J 0 bases short, with 16 bases between. As DNA, the CDR3 is TGTGCCAGCACGCTAAACCCGGGACTCTCTGGAAACACCATATATTTT. Its translation is CASTLNPGLSGNTIYF.

This clone was observed a single time. This chain joins TRBV7-2 and TRBJ1-4; no clear D. V lost 2 bases and J 8 bases, leaving 21 bases between the germline ends. Germline V gives CDR1 SGHTA, CDR2 FQGNSA. This CDR3 has 17 residues. The CDR3 DNA is TGTGCCAGCAGCTTAAGCCCAGCGGGAACGTCGGAAGAAAAACTGTTTTTT. It translates to CASSLSPAGTSEEKLFF.

This clone was observed a few times. The chain joins TRBV29-1 to TRBJ1-2; D unclear. Germline CDR1 SQVTM, CDR2 ANQGSEA. The V end was cut by 7 bases, the J end by 8 bases, with 11 bases between. The CDR3 runs 10 residues. CDR3 loop: CSAGKEGYTF. CDR3 sequence (DNA): TGCAGCGCCGGAAAGGAGGGCTACACCTTC.

The chain couples TRBV2 to TRBJ2-1, with 12 bases that match TRBD1. V shed 4 bases, J shed 8 bases, and the junction held 3 bases outside the gene matches. The CDR3 contains 14 residues. In germline, CDR1 is SNHLY, CDR2 FYNNEI. CDR3: CASSAGTGGDEQFF. The CDR3 DNA is TGTGCCAGCAGTGCCGGGACAGGGGGCGATGAGCAGTTCTTC.

Here the CDR3 DNA reads TGTGCTAGTGGCCCCGGACTAGCGGGAGGGGTAGATACGCAGTATTTT. Amino acid sequence: CASGPGLAGGVDTQYF. The gene calls are TRBV12-5 and TRBJ2-3, with 15 positions matching TRBD2. The V segment lost 6 bases and the J segment 5 bases; nucleotides outside the gene matches: 6. Germline V gene data show CDR1 as LGHNT and CDR2 as FRNRAP. The CDR3 length is 16 residues.

This clone was observed a few times. V gene TRBV6-5 combines with J gene TRBJ1-1; no clear D gene. Germline-derived CDR1 and CDR2 are MNHEY and SVGAGI. V dropped 6 bases and J dropped 1 base, with 12 bases sitting between them. The CDR3 contains 14 residues. The CDR3 coding sequence is TGTGCCAGCAGAACTCCGCGGGGGAACACTGAAGCTTTCTTT. Its protein is CASRTPRGNTEAFF.

This rearrangement joins TRBV7-9 to TRBJ2-1; D remains ambiguous. This CDR3 comprises 16 residues. V dropped 2 bases and J dropped 8 bases, with 19 bases sitting between them. Germline-derived CDR1 and CDR2 are SEHNR and FQNEAQ (reference sequence). The CDR3 protein is CASSLKRISPSDEQFF. CDR3 DNA sequence: TGTGCCAGCAGCTTAAAAAGAATTAGCCCCAGTGATGAGCAGTTCTTC.

J is TRBJ1-5 and V is TRBV30, with 7 bases matching TRBD1. Germline-derived CDR1 and CDR2 are GTSNPN and SVGIG (reference sequence). Losses at the gene ends were 2 bases for V and 9 bases for J; bases not matched to a gene: 13. CDR3 length: 15 amino acids. The CDR3 nucleotides read TGTGCCTGGAGTCATCCGGGACAGCGGGTGGGGCCCCAGCATTTT. Its protein product is CAWSHPGQRVGPQHF.

The V and J genes are TRBV6-6 and TRBJ2-7, with 10 bases lining up with TRBD1. There are 17 residues in the CDR3. Losses at the gene ends were 5 bases for V and 2 bases for J; bases not matched to a gene: 12. CDR1 and CDR2 (germline): MNHNY, SVGAGI (reference sequence). The CDR3 DNA is TGTGCCAGCAGTGGATCCCTGGGGACAGGGGTGCCCTACGAGCAGTACTTC. Protein sequence: CASSGSLGTGVPYEQYF.

V usage is TRBV5-1 and J usage is TRBJ1-3; 8 nucleotides agree with TRBD1. The germline V gene has CDR1 SGHRS and CDR2 YFSETQ. The CDR3 runs to 16 residues. V lost 0 bases and J lost 2; bases outside the gene matches: 4. CDR3 nucleotide sequence: TGCGCCAGCAGCTTGGTCGGGACAGGAACTGGAAACACCATATATTTT. Translation: CASSLVGTGTGNTIYF.

This clone was seen only a few times. The gene calls are TRBV5-4 and TRBJ2-2, with D tentatively TRBD2 (6 bases). Germline V gene lookup returns CDR1 SGHNT and CDR2 YYREEE (reference sequence). With 4 bases removed from V and 1 base from J, the gap between germline ends came to 14 bases. CDR3 length: 16 amino acids. CDR3 nucleotides: TGTGCCAGCAGCCGGAGTTGGGGGGTGAACACCGGGGAGCTGTTTTTT. Its translation: CASSRSWGVNTGELFF.

This chain connects TRBV19 to TRBJ2-2, with D possibly TRBD1 on 6 matching bases. From germline, CDR1 is LNHDA and CDR2 SQIVND (reference sequence). Trimming removed 4 bases from V and 7 bases from J, with 13 bases in between. The CDR3 sequence is 14 residues long. The chain's CDR3 is CASSNWGRNGELFF. CDR3 nucleotide sequence: TGTGCCAGTAGTAACTGGGGGCGGAACGGGGAGCTGTTTTTT. The full variable domain, completed using reference TRBV19 and TRBJ2-2, is DGGITQSPKYLFRKEGQNVTLSCEQNLNHDAMYWYRQDPGQGLRLIYYSQIVNDFQKGDIAEGYSVSREKKESFPLTVTSAQKNPTAFYLCASSNWGRNGELFFGEGSRLTVL.

This clone was seen only a few times. The J gene is TRBJ2-7, the V gene TRBV6-5; 10 nucleotides line up with TRBD1. The CDR3 sequence is 16 residues long. Trimming at V came to 3 bases and at J to 5 bases, leaving 10 bases not matched to a gene. Germline V gives CDR1 MNHEY, CDR2 SVGAGI. CDR3 loop: CASSYPGTGAVNEQYF. CDR3 nucleotide sequence: TGTGCCAGCAGTTATCCCGGGACAGGGGCTGTCAACGAGCAGTACTTC.

This chain links TRBV2 with TRBJ2-7; the D is unclear. This CDR3 is built from 11 residues. CDR1 is SNHLY, CDR2 FYNNEI, per germline. Trimming cost V 6 bases and J 3 bases, with 6 bases left between them. In DNA form, the CDR3 reads TGTGCCAGCAGGATCGGCTACGAGCAGTACTTC. Its translation is CASRIGYEQYF.

The V gene is TRBV3-1 (or the pseudogene TRBV3-2), the J gene TRBJ1-1; 10 bases match TRBD1. CDR3 length equals 14 residues. The V segment lost 0 bases and the J segment 6 bases; nucleotides outside the gene matches: 1. Germline CDR1 reads LGHDT; CDR2 reads YNNKEL (reference sequence). The CDR3 is CASSQEGTGAEAFF. The CDR3, as DNA: TGTGCCAGCAGCCAAGAGGGGACAGGGGCTGAAGCTTTCTTT.

The rearrangement joins TRBV7-9 to TRBJ2-4; 7 bases align to TRBD1. Germline V gene sequence: CDR1 SEHNR, CDR2 FQNEAQ (reference sequence). The CDR3 contains 15 residues. Trimming at V came to 5 bases and at J to 5 bases, leaving 9 bases not matched to a gene. The CDR3 spells CASSQSTGVENIQYF. For the CDR3, the DNA is TGTGCCAGCAGCCAATCAACAGGGGTCGAAAACATTCAGTACTTC.

J is TRBJ1-2 and V is TRBV29-1; 9 nucleotides agree with TRBD1. This CDR3 has 16 residues. With V trimmed by 4 bases and J by 4 bases, 13 bases remained unmatched. The germline CDR1 and CDR2 sequences are SQVTM and ANQGSEA. DNA of the CDR3: TGCAGCGTTGGCCCCCCCCCGGACAGGGGAGCCTATGGCTACACCTTC. It translates to CSVGPPPDRGAYGYTF.

This clone was seen once. The CDR3 loop is CASRDPGTLGTKFTEAFF. Here the CDR3 DNA reads TGTGCCAGCAGGGATCCCGGGACACTGGGCACAAAGTTCACTGAAGCTTTCTTT. This chain joins TRBV5-5 and TRBJ1-1; tentatively, D is TRBD1 (6 bases). With 5 bases removed from V and 4 bases from J, the gap between germline ends came to 27 bases. The CDR3 runs to 18 residues. Germline assignment: CDR1 SGHKS and CDR2 YYEKEE (reference sequence).

The CDR3 loop reads CASTPGRGGTDTQYF. CDR3 nucleotides: TGTGCCAGCACCCCTGGGCGGGGGGGAACAGATACGCAGTATTTT. V is TRBV3-1 (or the pseudogene TRBV3-2) and J is TRBJ2-3, with TRBD2 matching 9 bases. Unmatched junction bases numbered 8, after V lost 7 bases and J lost 3 bases. Germline CDR1 LGHDT, CDR2 YNNKEL (reference sequence). There are 15 residues in the CDR3.

This sequence joins TRBV4-1 and TRBJ1-5; TRBD1 aligns across 7 bases. This CDR3 is 15 amino acids long. Per germline, CDR1 MGHRA and CDR2 YSYEKL. V dropped 3 bases and J dropped 5; count of bases not matched to a gene: 7. The CDR3 DNA is TGCGCCAGCAGCCACGCGGACAGGAACGATCAGCCCCAGCATTTT. Its protein is CASSHADRNDQPQHF.

The chain combines TRBV4-1 with TRBJ2-3; 7 bases map to TRBD2. The CDR3 sequence is 15 residues long. Losses at the gene ends were 2 bases for V and 2 bases for J; bases not matched to a gene: 4. CDR1 and CDR2 from the germline V gene are MGHRA and YSYEKL. CDR3 nucleotides: TGCGCCAGCAGCCAACCAGCGGGGTCCACAGATACGCAGTATTTT. The encoded protein is CASSQPAGSTDTQYF.

The rearrangement uses TRBV30 and TRBJ1-1; possibly TRBD1 for D (5 bases). The CDR3 is made up of 11 amino acids. The germline CDR1 and CDR2 sequences are GTSNPN and SVGIG (reference sequence). V was trimmed by 7 bases and J by 4 bases, leaving 10 bases between them. DNA for the CDR3: TGTGCCTCCCAAAGGGGCACTGAAGCTTTCTTT. Its protein product is CASQRGTEAFF.

The V and J genes are TRBV27 and TRBJ2-7; D is unresolved. Deletions cut 4 bases from V and 2 bases from J, with 12 bases between. The CDR3 has 14 amino acids. Germline V gives CDR1 MNHEY, CDR2 SMNVEV (reference sequence). CDR3 coding DNA: TGTGCCAGCAGTTCTACTCCACGAACCTACGAGCAGTACTTC. Translating gives CASSSTPRTYEQYF.

The J gene is TRBJ2-2, the V gene TRBV28; TRBD2 matches at 8 bases. Looked up from germline, CDR1 is MDHEN and CDR2 is SYDVKM. V lost 4 bases to trimming and J lost 4 bases; unmatched junction nucleotides: 8. This CDR3 spans 16 amino acids. In DNA form, the CDR3 reads TGTGCCAGCAGTTCCCAAGCGGGAGTGCGCACCGGGGAGCTGTTTTTT. It yields the protein CASSSQAGVRTGELFF.

This chain connects TRBV6-1 to TRBJ2-7; maybe TRBD1 (7 bases). The CDR3 is made up of 12 amino acids. Trimming removed 6 bases at V and 6 bases at J, with 12 bases between. The germline V gene has CDR1 MNHNS and CDR2 SASEGT. The CDR3 DNA sequence: TGTGCCAGCAGATCTCAGGGGGGCGAGCAGTACTTC. This encodes CASRSQGGEQYF.

The V and J genes are TRBV28 and TRBJ2-7; 8 nucleotides line up with TRBD2. In germline, CDR1 is MDHEN, CDR2 SYDVKM. Germline trimming cut 6 bases from V and 2 bases from J; bases unmatched to any gene: 6. This CDR3 spans 14 amino acids. CDR3 region: CASSLSGVTYEQYF. The CDR3 DNA sequence: TGTGCCAGCAGCCTTAGCGGGGTCACCTACGAGCAGTACTTC.

This rearrangement joins TRBV18 to TRBJ1-2; 8 bases fit TRBD1. The CDR3 is made up of 16 amino acids. CDR1 and CDR2 (germline): KGHSH, LQKENI. V trimming: 0 bases; J trimming: 8 bases; junction bases outside the gene matches: 11. CDR3 nucleotide sequence: TGTGCCAGCTCACCACCGGACAGGGAGGGGAGAAGGGGCTACACCTTC. It codes for CASSPPDREGRRGYTF.